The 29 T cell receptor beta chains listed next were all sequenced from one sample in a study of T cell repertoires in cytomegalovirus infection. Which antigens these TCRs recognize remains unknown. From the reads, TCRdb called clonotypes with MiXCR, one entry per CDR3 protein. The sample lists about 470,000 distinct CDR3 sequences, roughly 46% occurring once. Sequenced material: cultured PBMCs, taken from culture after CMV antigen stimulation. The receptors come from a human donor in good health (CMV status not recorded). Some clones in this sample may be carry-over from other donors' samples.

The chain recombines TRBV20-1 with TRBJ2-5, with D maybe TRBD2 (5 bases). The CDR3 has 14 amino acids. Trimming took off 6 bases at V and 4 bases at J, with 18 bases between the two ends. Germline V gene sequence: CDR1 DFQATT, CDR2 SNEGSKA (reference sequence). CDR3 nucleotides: TGCAGTGCCTGGGAGCTGGGGATGGGAGAGACCCAGTACTTC. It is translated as CSAWELGMGETQYF.

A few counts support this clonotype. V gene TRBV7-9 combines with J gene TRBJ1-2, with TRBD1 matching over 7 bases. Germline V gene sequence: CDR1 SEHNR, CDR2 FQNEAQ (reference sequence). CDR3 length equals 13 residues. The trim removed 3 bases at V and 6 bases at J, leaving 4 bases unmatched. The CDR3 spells CASSLGGGNGYTF. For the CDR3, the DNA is TGTGCCAGCAGCTTGGGAGGGGGCAATGGCTACACCTTC.

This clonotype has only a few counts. The DNA of the CDR3 is TGTGCCAGCCGGACTGGGGCCAACGTCCTGACTTTC. It yields the protein CASRTGANVLTF. V usage is TRBV6-5 and J usage is TRBJ2-6; no firm D call. CDR1 is MNHEY and CDR2 is SVGAGI in the germline V gene. CDR3 length: 12 amino acids. Trimming shortened V by 8 bases and J by 2 bases, and 4 bases separated the two germline ends.

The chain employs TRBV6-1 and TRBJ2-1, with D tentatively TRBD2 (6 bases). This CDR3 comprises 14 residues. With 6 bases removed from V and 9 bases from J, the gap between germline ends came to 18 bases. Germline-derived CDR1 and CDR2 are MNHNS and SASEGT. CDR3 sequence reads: CASRWDLRNGEQFF. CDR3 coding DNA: TGTGCCAGCAGGTGGGACTTACGTAATGGTGAGCAGTTCTTC.

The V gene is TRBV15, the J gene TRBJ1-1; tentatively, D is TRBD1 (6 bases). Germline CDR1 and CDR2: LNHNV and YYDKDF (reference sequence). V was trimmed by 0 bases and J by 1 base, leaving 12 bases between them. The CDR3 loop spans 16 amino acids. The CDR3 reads CATSRDRGPRNTEAFF. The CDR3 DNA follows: TGTGCCACCAGCAGAGATCGGGGGCCTCGGAACACTGAAGCTTTCTTT.

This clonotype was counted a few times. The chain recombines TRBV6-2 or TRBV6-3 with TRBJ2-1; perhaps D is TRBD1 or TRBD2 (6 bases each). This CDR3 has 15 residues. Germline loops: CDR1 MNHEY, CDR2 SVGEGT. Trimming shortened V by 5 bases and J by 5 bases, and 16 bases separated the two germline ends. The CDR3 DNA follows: TGTGCCAGCAGTCCCCAAGGGGGGTATGACAATGAGCAGTTCTTC. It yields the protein CASSPQGGYDNEQFF.

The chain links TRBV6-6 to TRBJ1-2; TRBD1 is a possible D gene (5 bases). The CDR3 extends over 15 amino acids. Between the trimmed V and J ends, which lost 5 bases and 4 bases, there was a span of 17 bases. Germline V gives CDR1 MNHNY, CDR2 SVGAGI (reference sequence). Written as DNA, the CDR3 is TGTGCCAGCAGTAGGGGTGGTCCCACGCGCTATGGCTACACCTTC. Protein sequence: CASSRGGPTRYGYTF.

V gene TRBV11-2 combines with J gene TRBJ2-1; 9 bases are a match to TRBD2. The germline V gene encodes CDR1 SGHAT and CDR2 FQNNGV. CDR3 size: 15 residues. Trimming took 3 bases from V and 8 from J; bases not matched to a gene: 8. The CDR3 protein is CASSFASSGTDEQFF. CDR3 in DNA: TGTGCCAGCAGCTTTGCGTCTAGCGGGACGGATGAGCAGTTCTTC.

CDR3 protein: CASSPSLEMATGELFF. In DNA form, the CDR3 reads TGTGCCAGCAGTCCTAGTCTGGAGATGGCGACCGGGGAGCTGTTTTTT. The V call is TRBV5-4, the J call TRBJ2-2, with D unclear. CDR3 length: 16 amino acids. V lost 5 bases to trimming and J lost 5 bases, with 19 bases between them. Germline CDR1 and CDR2: SGHNT and YYREEE (reference sequence).

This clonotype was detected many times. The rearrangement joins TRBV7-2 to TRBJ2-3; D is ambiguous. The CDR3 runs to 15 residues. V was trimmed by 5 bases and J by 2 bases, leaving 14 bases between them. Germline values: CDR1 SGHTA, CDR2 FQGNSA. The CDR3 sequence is CASSAELTTTDTQYF. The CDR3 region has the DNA TGTGCCAGCAGCGCCGAACTTACTACCACAGATACGCAGTATTTT.

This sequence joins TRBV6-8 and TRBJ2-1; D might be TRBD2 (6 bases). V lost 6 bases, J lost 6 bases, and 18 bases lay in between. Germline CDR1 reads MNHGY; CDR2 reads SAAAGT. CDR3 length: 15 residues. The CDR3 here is CASSRPGTPFNEQFF. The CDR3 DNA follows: TGTGCCAGCAGCCGTCCGGGGACTCCATTCAATGAGCAGTTCTTC.

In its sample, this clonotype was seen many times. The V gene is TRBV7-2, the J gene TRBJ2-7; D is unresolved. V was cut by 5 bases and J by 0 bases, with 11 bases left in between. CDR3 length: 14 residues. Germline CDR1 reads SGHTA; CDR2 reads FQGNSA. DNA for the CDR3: TGTGCCAGCAGCCTAGGACGGAGCTCCTACGAGCAGTACTTC. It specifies CASSLGRSSYEQYF.

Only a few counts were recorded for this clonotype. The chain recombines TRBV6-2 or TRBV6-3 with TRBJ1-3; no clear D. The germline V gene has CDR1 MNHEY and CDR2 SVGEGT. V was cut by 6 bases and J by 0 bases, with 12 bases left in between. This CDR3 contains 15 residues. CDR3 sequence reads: CASSRPGSSGNTIYF. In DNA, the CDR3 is TGTGCCAGCAGCCGTCCCGGGAGCTCTGGAAACACCATATATTTT.

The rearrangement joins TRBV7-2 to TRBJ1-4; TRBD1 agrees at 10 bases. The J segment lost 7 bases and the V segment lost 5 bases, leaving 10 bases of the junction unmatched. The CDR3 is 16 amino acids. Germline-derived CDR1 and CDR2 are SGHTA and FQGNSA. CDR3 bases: TGTGCCAGCAGCCACGAGACAGGGGGCTTTTTTGAAAAACTGTTTTTT. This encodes CASSHETGGFFEKLFF. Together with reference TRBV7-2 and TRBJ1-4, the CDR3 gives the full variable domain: GAGVSQSPSNKVTEKGKDVELRCDPISGHTALYWYRQSLGQGLEFLIYFQGNSAPDKSGLPSDRFSAERTGGSVSTLTIQRTQQEDSAVYLCASSHETGGFFEKLFFGSGTQLSVL.

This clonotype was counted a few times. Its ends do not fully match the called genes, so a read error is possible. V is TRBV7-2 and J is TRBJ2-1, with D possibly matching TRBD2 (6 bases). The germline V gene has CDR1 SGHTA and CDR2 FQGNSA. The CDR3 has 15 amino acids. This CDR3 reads CASSPVGHRENGQFF. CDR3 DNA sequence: TGTGCCAGCAGCCCGGTGGGCCACCGGGAGAATGGGCAGTTCTTC.

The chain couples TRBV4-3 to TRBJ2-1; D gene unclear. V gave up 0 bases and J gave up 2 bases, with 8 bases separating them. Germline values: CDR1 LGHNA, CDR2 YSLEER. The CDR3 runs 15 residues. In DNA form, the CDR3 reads TGCGCCAGCAGCCAAGATATAAGGACCTACAATGAGCAGTTCTTC. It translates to CASSQDIRTYNEQFF.

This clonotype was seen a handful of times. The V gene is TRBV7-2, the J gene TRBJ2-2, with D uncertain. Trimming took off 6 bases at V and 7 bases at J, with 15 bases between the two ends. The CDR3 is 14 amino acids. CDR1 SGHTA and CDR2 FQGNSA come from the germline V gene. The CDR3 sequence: CASSPAWDNGELFF. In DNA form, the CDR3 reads TGTGCCAGCAGTCCCGCGTGGGATAACGGGGAGCTGTTTTTT.

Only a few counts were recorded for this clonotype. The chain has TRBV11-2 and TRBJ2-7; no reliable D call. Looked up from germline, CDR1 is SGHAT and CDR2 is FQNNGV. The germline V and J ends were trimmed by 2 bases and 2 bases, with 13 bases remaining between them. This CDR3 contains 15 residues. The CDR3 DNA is TGTGCCAGCAGCTTACGATCAGGCGGCGCCTACGAGCAGTACTTC. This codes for CASSLRSGGAYEQYF.

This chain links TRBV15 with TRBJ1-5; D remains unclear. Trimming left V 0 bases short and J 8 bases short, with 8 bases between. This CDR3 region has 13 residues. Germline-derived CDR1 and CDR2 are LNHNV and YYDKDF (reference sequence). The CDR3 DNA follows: TGTGCCACCAGCAGAGAGCGGAGAGAGCCCCAGCATTTT. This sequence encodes CATSRERREPQHF.

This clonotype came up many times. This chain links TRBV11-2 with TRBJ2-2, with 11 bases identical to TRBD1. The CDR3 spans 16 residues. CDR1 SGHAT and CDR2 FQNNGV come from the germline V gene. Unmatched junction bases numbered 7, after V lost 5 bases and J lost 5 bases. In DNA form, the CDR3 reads TGTGCCAGCAGCCCTGGACAGGGGGCGCTTACCGGGGAGCTGTTTTTT. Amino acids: CASSPGQGALTGELFF.

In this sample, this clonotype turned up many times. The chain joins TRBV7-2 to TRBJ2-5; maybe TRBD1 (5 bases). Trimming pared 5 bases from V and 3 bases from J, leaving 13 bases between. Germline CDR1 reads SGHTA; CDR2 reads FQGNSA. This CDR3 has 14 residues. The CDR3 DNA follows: TGTGCCAGCAGCCCCCGACAGACGAAAGAGACCCAGTACTTC. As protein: CASSPRQTKETQYF.

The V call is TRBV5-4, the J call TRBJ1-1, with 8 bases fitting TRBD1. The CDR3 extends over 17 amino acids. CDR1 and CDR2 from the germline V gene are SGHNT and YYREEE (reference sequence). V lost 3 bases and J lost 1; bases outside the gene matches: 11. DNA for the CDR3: TGTGCCAGCAGCTGGGGACAGGTTGCCGTGGGGAACACTGAAGCTTTCTTT. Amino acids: CASSWGQVAVGNTEAFF.

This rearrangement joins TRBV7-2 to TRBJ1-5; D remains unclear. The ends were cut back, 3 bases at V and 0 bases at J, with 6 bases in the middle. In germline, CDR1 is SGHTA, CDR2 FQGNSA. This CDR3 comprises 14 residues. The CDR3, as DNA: TGTGCCAGCAGCTTCGGGGTTAGCAATCAGCCCCAGCATTTT. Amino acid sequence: CASSFGVSNQPQHF.

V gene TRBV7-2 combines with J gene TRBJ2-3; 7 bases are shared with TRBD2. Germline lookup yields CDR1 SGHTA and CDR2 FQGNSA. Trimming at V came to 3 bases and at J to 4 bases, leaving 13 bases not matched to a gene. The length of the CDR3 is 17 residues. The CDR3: CASSLSIGGSFADTQYF. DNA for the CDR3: TGTGCCAGCAGCTTGTCGATTGGCGGGAGTTTCGCAGATACGCAGTATTTT. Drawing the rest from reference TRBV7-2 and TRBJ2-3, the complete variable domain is GAGVSQSPSNKVTEKGKDVELRCDPISGHTALYWYRQSLGQGLEFLIYFQGNSAPDKSGLPSDRFSAERTGGSVSTLTIQRTQQEDSAVYLCASSLSIGGSFADTQYFGPGTRLTVL.

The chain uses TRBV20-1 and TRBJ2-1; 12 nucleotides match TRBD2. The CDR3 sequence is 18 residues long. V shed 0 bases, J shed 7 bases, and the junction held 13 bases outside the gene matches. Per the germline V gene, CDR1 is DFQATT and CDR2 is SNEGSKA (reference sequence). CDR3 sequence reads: CSARDIRVLAGGKNEQFF. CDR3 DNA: TGCAGTGCTAGAGATATCAGGGTGCTAGCGGGGGGGAAAAATGAGCAGTTCTTC.

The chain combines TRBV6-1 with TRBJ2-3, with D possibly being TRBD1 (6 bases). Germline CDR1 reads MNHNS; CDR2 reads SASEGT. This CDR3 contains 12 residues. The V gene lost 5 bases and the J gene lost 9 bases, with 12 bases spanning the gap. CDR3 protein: CASSYEGETQYF. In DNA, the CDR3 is TGTGCCAGCAGTTACGAGGGGGAAACGCAGTATTTT.

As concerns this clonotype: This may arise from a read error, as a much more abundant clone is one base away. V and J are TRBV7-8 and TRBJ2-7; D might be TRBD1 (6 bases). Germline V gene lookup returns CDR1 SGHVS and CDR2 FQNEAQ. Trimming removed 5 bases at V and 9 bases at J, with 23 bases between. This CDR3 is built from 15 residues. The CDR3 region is CASSLLGRGPGGQYF. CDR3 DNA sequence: TGTGCCAGCAGCCTCCTCGGCAGGGGACCTGGCGGGCAGTACTTC.

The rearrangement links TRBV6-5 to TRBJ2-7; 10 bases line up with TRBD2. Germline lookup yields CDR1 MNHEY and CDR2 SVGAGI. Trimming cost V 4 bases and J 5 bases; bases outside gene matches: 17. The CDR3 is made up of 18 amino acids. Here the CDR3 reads CASSFRRPSLAGVDEQYF. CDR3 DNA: TGTGCCAGCAGTTTCCGTAGGCCCTCTCTAGCGGGAGTAGACGAGCAGTACTTC.

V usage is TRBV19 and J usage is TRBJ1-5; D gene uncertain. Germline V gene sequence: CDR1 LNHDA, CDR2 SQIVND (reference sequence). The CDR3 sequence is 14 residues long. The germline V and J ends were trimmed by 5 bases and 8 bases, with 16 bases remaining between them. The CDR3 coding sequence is TGTGCCAGTAGTTGGGATCAGAGTGGGGAGCCCCAGCATTTT. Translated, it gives CASSWDQSGEPQHF.